This entry concerns a single T cell receptor (beta chain). Antigen: not known. This sample was included in a study of cytomegalovirus exposure and HLA in healthy donors. The overall study: Researchers found that roughly 81% of over 350 genotyped donors fell within the Caucasian-associated ancestry cluster. The study, taken as a whole, reports: The study reported that TCR beta sequences accurately predicted HLA-A and HLA-B alleles in most subjects.

The study ran its PCR with 60 Vbeta and 13 Jbeta primers. Sequenced by immunoSEQ multiplex PCR; TCRdb stores in-frame clones only, minus some. This sample carries 90,000 or so clones, 82% of them seen once, and the ten largest clones take roughly 3.4%. Germline V CDR1 and CDR2: SGHNT, YYREEE (reference sequence). This CDR3 spans 11 amino acids. The V gene end was trimmed by 4 bases and the J gene end by 15 bases; junction bases not matched to a gene: 6. The origin of this receptor is a young man in good health and CMV-seropositive. The V gene is TRBV5-4, the J gene TRBJ2-1; TRBD2 aligns across 8 bases. The material sequenced was PBMCs. CDR3 residues: CASSLGLGLFF. The CDR3 DNA reads TGTGCCAGCAGCCTGGGACTAGGGCTGTTCTTC. Combining the CDR3 with reference TRBV5-4 and TRBJ2-1 gives the whole variable domain ETGVTQSPTHLIKTRGQQVTLRCSSQSGHNTVSWYQQALGQGPQFIFQYYREEENGRGNFPPRFSGLQFPNYSSELNVNALELDDSALYLCASSLGLGLFFGPGTRLTVL.